A selection of T cell receptor beta chains follows, all from one sample in a study of OX40 agonist ivuxolimab in advanced cancers. Measured with immunoSEQ multiplex PCR; TCRdb has only the in-frame clones, and not every one. In the table there are tens of thousands of clones, more than 85% of which are singletons. Material: CD4+ or CD8+ T cells sorted from blood, obtained in a trial of the OX40 agonist ivuxolimab. These receptors were taken from an adult with an advanced solid tumor such as melanoma, head and neck, liver or kidney cancer. CDR3s include the opening cysteine and the closing phenylalanine or tryptophan. Expanded clones get a size class; other rows say once, few or many, or leave the size out.

cdr3_aa: CASSEGRYQPQHF
v_call: TRBV10-2
cdr3_length: 13
clone_size: few
j_call: TRBJ1-5

cdr3_aa: CASKTTDSCEQYF
v_call: TRBV19
cdr3_length: 13
clone_size: NA
j_call: TRBJ2-7

cdr3_aa: CASSLDFSYEQYF
v_call: TRBV5-1
cdr3_length: 13
clone_size: once
j_call: TRBJ2-7

cdr3_aa: CASSPSRATGANVLTF
v_call: TRBV4-3
cdr3_length: 16
clone_size: NA
j_call: TRBJ2-6

cdr3_aa: CATLGADYEQYF
v_call: TRBV28
cdr3_length: 12
clone_size: few
j_call: TRBJ2-7

cdr3_aa: CAWKASWGGTQYF
v_call: TRBV30
cdr3_length: 13
clone_size: NA
j_call: TRBJ2-5

cdr3_aa: CASSLLVDRPQKLFF
v_call: TRBV5-6
cdr3_length: 15
clone_size: NA
j_call: TRBJ1-4

cdr3_aa: CASSFLNQPQHF
v_call: TRBV7-2
cdr3_length: 12
clone_size: NA
j_call: TRBJ1-5

cdr3_aa: CASSPGTVYNEKLFF
v_call: TRBV18
cdr3_length: 15
clone_size: NA
j_call: TRBJ1-4

cdr3_aa: CASSEGARGLSAFF
v_call: TRBV6-1
cdr3_length: 14
clone_size: once
j_call: TRBJ1-1

cdr3_aa: CASSRDRGSEKLFF
v_call: TRBV28
cdr3_length: 14
clone_size: NA
j_call: TRBJ1-4